A single sample is the source of the 15 T cell receptor beta chains below, sequenced in a study of human T cells and chemical hapten exposure. The total RNA was obtained from whole blood that was not fractionated. TCRdb reprocessed the 5' RACE reads via MiXCR and lists one record per CDR3 protein. The sample records roughly 81,000 distinct CDR3 sequences, approximately 16% being singletons. These receptors were obtained from a female donor in good health.

This clonotype occurred a few times. CDR3 nucleotide sequence: TGTGCCAGCAGTGAAGGGGCGGGCACTGAAGCTTTCTTT. This translates into CASSEGAGTEAFF. This rearrangement joins TRBV2 to TRBJ1-1; D gene uncertain. The CDR3 has 13 residues. Trimming left V 1 base short and J 4 bases short, with 7 bases between. Germline CDR1 reads SNHLY; CDR2 reads FYNNEI.

The chain carries TRBV11-2 and TRBJ2-1; 13 nucleotides align to TRBD2. The CDR3 has 16 residues. The V gene's germline CDR1 is SGHAT and CDR2 FQNNGV. After removal of 5 bases from V and 9 bases from J, the junction contained 10 bases not matched to a gene. CDR3 sequence reads: CASSPLAGGPLTEQFF. Here the CDR3 DNA reads TGTGCCAGCAGCCCACTAGCGGGGGGGCCTTTGACTGAGCAGTTCTTC. Full variable domain (remainder filled in from reference TRBV11-2 and TRBJ2-1): EAGVAQSPRYKIIEKRQSVAFWCNPISGHATLYWYQQILGQGPKLLIQFQNNGVVDDSQLPKDRFSAERLKGVDSTLKIQPAKLEDSAVYLCASSPLAGGPLTEQFFGPGTRLTVL.

This clonotype was picked up a small number of times. CDR3 amino acids: CAWSAPGTVLYGYTF. For the CDR3, the DNA is TGTGCCTGGAGTGCCCCCGGGACAGTCCTCTATGGCTACACCTTC. The rearrangement uses TRBV30 and TRBJ1-2; 7 bases are a match to TRBD1. Germline-derived CDR1 and CDR2 are GTSNPN and SVGIG (reference sequence). The V gene end was trimmed by 1 base and the J gene end by 4 bases; junction bases not matched to a gene: 9. CDR3 size: 15 residues.

This sequence joins TRBV29-1 and TRBJ1-1; TRBD1 agrees at 8 bases. V lost 3 bases, J lost 4 bases, and 4 bases stayed unmatched. The CDR3 runs 13 residues. Germline CDR1 SQVTM, CDR2 ANQGSEA. CDR3 protein: CSVERGTGTEAFF. The CDR3, as DNA: TGCAGCGTTGAGAGGGGGACAGGCACTGAAGCTTTCTTT.

This clonotype rates as medium-sized. The rearrangement joins TRBV29-1 to TRBJ2-1, with 8 bases matching TRBD2. CDR1 SQVTM and CDR2 ANQGSEA come from the germline V gene. The CDR3 runs 16 residues. Losses at the gene ends were 2 bases for V and 4 bases for J; bases not matched to a gene: 10. This chain's CDR3 is CSVESGGGFRYNEQFF. In DNA form, the CDR3 reads TGCAGCGTTGAAAGCGGGGGAGGCTTTCGATACAATGAGCAGTTCTTC.

The chain is built from TRBV9 and TRBJ2-2; D ambiguous. Trimming cost V 0 bases and J 8 bases, with 5 bases left between them. Germline-derived CDR1 and CDR2 are SGDLS and YYNGEE. The CDR3 runs 12 residues. The CDR3 DNA reads TGTGCCAGCAGCGTAGCTATTGGGGAGCTGTTTTTT. Its protein is CASSVAIGELFF.

This clonotype was recorded many times. The chain joins TRBV30 to TRBJ2-4, with 8 bases fitting TRBD2. This CDR3 contains 13 residues. The germline CDR1 and CDR2 sequences are GTSNPN and SVGIG (reference sequence). The ends lost 1 base at V and 6 bases at J; junction bases unmatched: 2. The CDR3 DNA sequence: TGTGCCTGGAGTGAAAGCGGGAGAAACATTCAGTACTTC. Translating it yields CAWSESGRNIQYF.

This clonotype was counted only a few times. The chain has TRBV20-1 and TRBJ2-1, with 12 bases lining up with TRBD2. V lost 4 bases, J lost 7 bases, and 5 bases stayed unmatched. The V gene's germline CDR1 is DFQATT and CDR2 SNEGSKA (reference sequence). The CDR3 loop spans 14 amino acids. CDR3 coding DNA: TGCAGTGCTATTTTAGGGACTAGCGGGAATGAGCAGTTCTTC. Translated: CSAILGTSGNEQFF.

V gene TRBV3-1 combines with J gene TRBJ2-7; D is tentatively TRBD1 or TRBD2 (6 bases each). V lost 2 bases to trimming and J lost 2 bases, with 19 bases between them. The CDR3 extends over 17 amino acids. CDR1 LGHDT and CDR2 YNNKEL come from the germline V gene (reference sequence). The CDR3, as DNA: TGTGCCAGCAGCCAAAATAACCTACTAGGGGGGACCTACGAGCAGTACTTC. It encodes CASSQNNLLGGTYEQYF.

This clonotype came up a few times. This chain links TRBV19 with TRBJ2-5; the D is unclear. Germline assignment: CDR1 LNHDA and CDR2 SQIVND (reference sequence). The V end lost 6 bases, the J end lost 3 bases, and 11 bases lay between the germline ends. This CDR3 is 13 amino acids long. The CDR3 DNA reads as TGTGCCAGTAGCGCGGACCCCGAAGAGACCCAGTACTTC. As protein: CASSADPEETQYF.

This clonotype came up a few times. V gene TRBV5-1 combines with J gene TRBJ1-1, with 7 bases identical to TRBD1. The CDR3 runs 16 residues. Germline V gene sequence: CDR1 SGHRS, CDR2 YFSETQ. V was clipped by 6 bases and J by 5 bases; unmatched bases: 16. CDR3 coding DNA: TGCGCCAGCACCCGGGGGGCTGGGGACAGTTTAACTGAAGCTTTCTTT. This gives the protein CASTRGAGDSLTEAFF.

This clonotype was seen ten or more times. CDR3 DNA: TGTGCCAGCAGTCCCCACAGGGCACCTGGAAACACCATATATTTT. It codes for CASSPHRAPGNTIYF. The chain joins TRBV12-3 or TRBV12-4 to TRBJ1-3, with D perhaps TRBD1 (6 bases). This CDR3 has 15 residues. Between the trimmed V and J ends, which lost 5 bases and 2 bases, there was a span of 13 bases.

A few counts support this clonotype. This chain joins TRBV20-1 and TRBJ2-3; D may be TRBD1 or TRBD2 (6 bases each). Germline CDR1 reads DFQATT; CDR2 reads SNEGSKA (reference sequence). Trimming stripped 1 base from V and 2 bases from J, with 10 bases between. The CDR3 loop spans 14 amino acids. The chain's CDR3 is CSARGGADTDTQYF. The DNA of the CDR3 is TGCAGTGCTAGAGGGGGGGCTGACACAGATACGCAGTATTTT.

This clonotype was found once. The chain combines TRBV15 with TRBJ1-3; tentatively, D is TRBD1 (6 bases). CDR1 LNHNV and CDR2 YYDKDF come from the germline V gene (reference sequence). The CDR3 totals 16 residues. Trimming removed 0 bases at V and 0 bases at J, with 9 bases between. DNA for the CDR3: TGTGCCACCAGCAGAGATCGGACAGTCTCTGGAAACACCATATATTTT. It is translated as CATSRDRTVSGNTIYF.

The table lists this clonotype with a few counts. The chain uses TRBV7-2 and TRBJ1-5; weak D call: TRBD1 (5 bases). V was pared by 0 bases and J by 3 bases, with 9 bases between. Germline V lookup: CDR1 SGHTA, CDR2 FQGNSA. The CDR3 length is 15 residues. CDR3 bases: TGTGCCAGCAGCTTAGCGGCAGGGAACAATCAGCCCCAGCATTTT. Its protein product is CASSLAAGNNQPQHF.